The 21 T cell receptor beta chains presented below share a single source sample, sequenced in a study of blood T cell repertoires in COVID-19. Assay: immunoSEQ multiplex PCR; the TCRdb copy retains only in-frame clones and omits some. Found here are roughly 170,000 clones, more than 75% of them singletons; the top ten hold approximately 15%. Input material: PBMCs or T cells enriched from blood (not recorded which). These receptors came from a woman in her 50s who had recovered from COVID-19.

The rearrangement uses TRBV7-2 and TRBJ2-7, with TRBD1 matching 9 bases. Trimming took 3 bases from V and 3 from J; bases not matched to a gene: 6. CDR1 SGHTA and CDR2 FQGNSA come from the germline V gene. The CDR3 contains 15 residues. In DNA, the CDR3 is TGTGCCAGCAGCTTCACCGGGACAGGGCTCTACGAGCAGTACTTC. It specifies CASSFTGTGLYEQYF.

The chain carries TRBV27 and TRBJ2-5; tentative D call: TRBD2 (5 bases). The length of the CDR3 is 14 residues. Germline V gene sequence: CDR1 MNHEY, CDR2 SMNVEV (reference sequence). Trimming stripped 5 bases from V and 5 bases from J, with 15 bases between. The DNA of the CDR3 is TGTGCCAGCAGTGGCCTTCGGGGTGGGGAGACCCAGTACTTC. Translating it yields CASSGLRGGETQYF.

This clone showed up just a few times. The rearrangement joins TRBV7-2 to TRBJ1-6; TRBD1 matches at 8 bases. J gave up 1 base and V 0 bases, and 14 bases lay outside the gene matches. The CDR3 covers 21 residues. The germline V gene has CDR1 SGHTA and CDR2 FQGNSA. CDR3 region: CASSLAPRQGSGGSYNSPLHF. The CDR3 DNA sequence: TGTGCCAGCAGCTTAGCCCCTCGACAGGGGTCCGGAGGATCCTATAATTCACCCCTCCACTTT.

This clone has a handful of counts. V is TRBV6-6 and J is TRBJ2-4; D gene unclear. The V gene lost 6 bases and the J gene lost 8 bases, with 11 bases spanning the gap. Germline V lookup: CDR1 MNHNY, CDR2 SVGAGI (reference sequence). CDR3 length: 12 residues. The CDR3, as DNA: TGTGCCAGCAGGCCCCAACGGGACATTCAGTACTTC. This translates into CASRPQRDIQYF.

CDR3 DNA: TGTGCCAGCAGTCCCTTCACTCGGCAGGGCGAGCAGTTCTTC. It codes for CASSPFTRQGEQFF. The V and J genes are TRBV28 and TRBJ2-1, with a weak D call TRBD1 (5 bases). Trimming shortened V by 5 bases and J by 10 bases, and 18 bases separated the two germline ends. This CDR3 is built from 14 residues. Per the germline V gene, CDR1 is MDHEN and CDR2 is SYDVKM. The variable domain in full, completed from reference TRBV28 and TRBJ2-1, reads DVKVTQSSRYLVKRTGEKVFLECVQDMDHENMFWYRQDPGLGLRLIYFSYDVKMKEKGDIPEGYSVSREKKERFSLILESASTNQTSMYLCASSPFTRQGEQFFGPGTRLTVL.

A word on this clone: Different DNA sequences within this sample yield the same CDR3. The V call is TRBV7-9, the J call TRBJ1-1; 8 bases line up with TRBD1. The CDR3 is made up of 14 amino acids. The V gene end was trimmed by 5 bases and the J gene end by 1 base; junction bases not matched to a gene: 3. The germline gives CDR1 SEHNR, CDR2 FQNEAQ (reference sequence). The CDR3 DNA is TGTGCCAGCAGCCTTGGACAGGGGAACACTGAAGCTTTCTTT. Its protein is CASSLGQGNTEAFF.

The chain joins TRBV24-1 to TRBJ2-1; possibly TRBD2 for D (6 bases). The V gene's germline CDR1 is KGHDR and CDR2 SFDVKD. The V and J ends lost 4 bases and 5 bases respectively, with 11 bases between them. The length of the CDR3 is 14 residues. CDR3: CATSDSPSDNEQFF. CDR3 in DNA: TGTGCCACCAGTGACTCCCCTAGCGACAATGAGCAGTTCTTC.

This clone came up a few times. The V gene is TRBV23-1, the J gene TRBJ2-7; TRBD1 matches at 7 bases. TRBV23-1 is an open reading frame whose function is uncertain. This CDR3 comprises 17 residues. V shed 2 bases and J 3 bases; nucleotides not matched to a gene: 13. DNA of the CDR3: TGCGCCAGCAGTCAACCGGAAACAGGGGCTTTACTCTACGAGCAGTACTTC. Translated, it gives CASSQPETGALLYEQYF.

The chain combines TRBV28 with TRBJ1-5; tentative D call: TRBD1 (6 bases). Per germline, CDR1 MDHEN and CDR2 SYDVKM. This CDR3 has 15 residues. V was trimmed by 2 bases and J by 0 bases, leaving 8 bases between them. In nucleotides, the CDR3 is TGTGCCAGCAGTTTAAGGGGGACTAGCAATCAGCCCCAGCATTTT. Protein sequence: CASSLRGTSNQPQHF. The full variable domain, rest sourced from reference TRBV28 and TRBJ1-5, is DVKVTQSSRYLVKRTGEKVFLECVQDMDHENMFWYRQDPGLGLRLIYFSYDVKMKEKGDIPEGYSVSREKKERFSLILESASTNQTSMYLCASSLRGTSNQPQHFGDGTRLSIL.

V gene TRBV27 combines with J gene TRBJ2-2, with no clear D. Germline lookup yields CDR1 MNHEY and CDR2 SMNVEV (reference sequence). The V gene lost 5 bases and the J gene lost 2 bases, with 18 bases spanning the gap. CDR3 size: 17 residues. The CDR3 DNA follows: TGTGCCAGCAGTGCCCCGGGTCTCGTCTTTAACACCGGGGAGCTGTTTTTT. Its protein is CASSAPGLVFNTGELFF.

The J gene is TRBJ1-6, the V gene TRBV27; 7 bases agree with TRBD1. The V segment lost 2 bases and the J segment 10 bases; nucleotides outside the gene matches: 11. The CDR3 is 16 residues long. Germline lookup yields CDR1 MNHEY and CDR2 SMNVEV (reference sequence). CDR3: CASSLKLAGGNSPLHF. The DNA of the CDR3 is TGTGCCAGCAGTTTAAAATTGGCAGGGGGTAACTCACCCCTCCACTTT.

This sequence joins TRBV7-9 and TRBJ1-1, with TRBD1 identical over 9 bases. Trimming took 2 bases from V and 3 from J; bases not matched to a gene: 1. The CDR3 has 14 residues. Germline V gene lookup returns CDR1 SEHNR and CDR2 FQNEAQ (reference sequence). The DNA for the CDR3 is TGTGCCAGCAGCTTATGGACAGGGGACACTGAAGCTTTCTTT. Its translation is CASSLWTGDTEAFF.

V is TRBV2 and J is TRBJ2-1; 8 bases line up with TRBD1. This CDR3 has 15 amino acids. CDR1 SNHLY and CDR2 FYNNEI come from the germline V gene. V lost 5 bases to trimming and J lost 4 bases; unmatched junction nucleotides: 7. Written as DNA, the CDR3 is TGTGCCAGCAGTCCCGGACAGGGACCTTACAATGAGCAGTTCTTC. Its protein is CASSPGQGPYNEQFF. Supplemented by reference TRBV2 and TRBJ2-1, the full variable domain reads EPEVTQTPSHQVTQMGQEVILRCVPISNHLYFYWYRQILGQKVEFLVSFYNNEISEKSEIFDDQFSVERPDGSNFTLKIRSTKLEDSAMYFCASSPGQGPYNEQFFGPGTRLTVL.

The chain recombines TRBV7-9 with TRBJ1-1; D is unresolved. Germline assignment: CDR1 SEHNR and CDR2 FQNEAQ (reference sequence). The germline V and J ends were trimmed by 5 bases and 10 bases, with 14 bases remaining between them. The CDR3 consists of 12 residues. The CDR3 nucleotides are TGTGCCAGCAGCGTGCGCGGGGTGTCAGCTTTCTTT. Translating it yields CASSVRGVSAFF.

The gene calls are TRBV30 and TRBJ2-5, with 7 nucleotides matching TRBD1. The germline CDR1 and CDR2 sequences are GTSNPN and SVGIG (reference sequence). CDR3 size: 13 residues. Trimming at V came to 2 bases and at J to 7 bases, leaving 7 bases not matched to a gene. CDR3 loop: CAWSPRTGLTQYF. The CDR3 DNA reads as TGTGCCTGGAGTCCGCGGACAGGTTTGACCCAGTACTTC.

The V call is TRBV5-1, the J call TRBJ2-5; 10 nucleotides line up with TRBD2. The CDR3 sequence is 19 residues long. With V trimmed by 0 bases and J by 1 base, 12 bases remained unmatched. Germline CDR1 SGHRS, CDR2 YFSETQ. CDR3 residues: CASSLAGYSGRPPQETQYF. The CDR3, as DNA: TGCGCCAGCAGCTTGGCCGGGTATAGCGGGAGGCCCCCCCAAGAGACCCAGTACTTC. Combining the CDR3 with reference TRBV5-1 and TRBJ2-5 gives the whole variable domain KAGVTQTPRYLIKTRGQQVTLSCSPISGHRSVSWYQQTPGQGLQFLFEYFSETQRNKGNFPGRFSGRQFSNSRSEMNVSTLELGDSALYLCASSLAGYSGRPPQETQYFGPGTRLLVL.

The chain links TRBV28 to TRBJ2-5; 9 bases line up with TRBD2. Germline lookup yields CDR1 MDHEN and CDR2 SYDVKM. Unmatched junction bases numbered 9, after V lost 6 bases and J lost 4 bases. CDR3 size: 15 residues. The CDR3 spells CASSRRLAGVETQYF. CDR3 DNA: TGTGCCAGCAGCAGGAGGTTAGCGGGAGTAGAGACCCAGTACTTC.

With respect to this clone: The sample contains more than one DNA sequence encoding this CDR3. The chain employs TRBV5-1 and TRBJ1-1; perhaps TRBD1 as D (5 bases). Germline CDR1 SGHRS, CDR2 YFSETQ. The V end lost 4 bases, the J end lost 1 base, and 14 bases lay between the germline ends. The length of the CDR3 is 15 residues. In nucleotides, the CDR3 is TGCGCCAGCAGCCTGGGGGGAGGTGGGAACACTGAAGCTTTCTTT. Translation gives CASSLGGGGNTEAFF.

The chain links TRBV19 to TRBJ1-5; TRBD1 aligns across 7 bases. The germline CDR1 and CDR2 sequences are LNHDA and SQIVND (reference sequence). This CDR3 region has 18 residues. The V and J ends lost 5 bases and 0 bases, in that order; junction bases with no gene match: 13. In DNA, the CDR3 is TGTGCCAGTAGTGTAAGGACAGGCTCCCGCTATAGCAATCAGCCCCAGCATTTT. Translation: CASSVRTGSRYSNQPQHF.

The chain employs TRBV5-6 and TRBJ2-5; 10 nucleotides line up with TRBD1. The CDR3 consists of 15 residues. Per the germline V gene, CDR1 is SGHDT and CDR2 is YYEEEE. With 2 bases clipped from V and 4 bases from J, the junction kept 5 bases outside the gene matches. CDR3 sequence (DNA): TGTGCCAGCAGCTTCACGACAGGGGGCCTAGAGACCCAGTACTTC. It encodes CASSFTTGGLETQYF. Together with reference TRBV5-6 and TRBJ2-5, the CDR3 gives the full variable domain: DAGVTQSPTHLIKTRGQQVTLRCSPKSGHDTVSWYQQALGQGPQFIFQYYEEEERQRGNFPDRFSGHQFPNYSSELNVNALLLGDSALYLCASSFTTGGLETQYFGPGTRLLVL.

The V and J genes are TRBV6-1 and TRBJ1-5, with unresolved D. V was cut by 3 bases and J by 3 bases, with 12 bases left in between. The CDR3 extends over 15 amino acids. CDR1 MNHNS and CDR2 SASEGT come from the germline V gene. The CDR3 reads CASSDSGGLNQPQHF. The DNA for the CDR3 is TGTGCCAGCAGTGATTCGGGCGGACTCAATCAGCCCCAGCATTTT.